This TCR beta chain was recorded in a study of breast tumors, draining lymph nodes, adjacent tissues. Findings of the study overall: Tumors had less TCR diversity than lymph nodes, more than nontumor tissue. Compared with basal-like, luminal-like tumors shared significantly more repertoire with nontumor tissue.

MiXCR, applied by TCRdb to the multiplex PCR reads, yields one record per CDR3 protein. This sample has 25,000 or so distinct CDR3 sequences, with almost 70% found just once. The germline CDR1 and CDR2 sequences are SGHDT and YYEEEE. V was trimmed by 1 base and J by 9 bases, leaving 17 bases between them. The CDR3 covers 14 residues. About this clonotype itself: Its antigen is unknown.

The sample consisted of tumor-adjacent breast tissue. This TCR was sampled from a female donor with breast cancer. Some clones in this sample may be carry-over from other donors' samples. The chain is built from TRBV5-6 and TRBJ2-7; D ambiguous. As DNA, the CDR3 is TGTGCCAGCAGCTTGAAGGACGCGGCTATTGTGCAGTACTTC. This gives the protein CASSLKDAAIVQYF.